The 12 T cell receptor beta chains below were found in one sample sequenced in a study of blood T cells in healthy people across ages. Combining a sample-barcoded 5' primer with a J-beta primer mix, a second PCR ran for roughly 7 to 12 cycles. MiXCR was run by TCRdb on the 5' RACE reads, yielding one entry per CDR3 protein. Of some 940,000 distinct CDR3 sequences in the sample, approximately 32% were seen once. These data are also associated with another study on T cells of mothers and their children.

Sequenced material: blood. These receptors were taken from a woman between 40 and 50 years old in good health.

This clonotype was seen more than once but under ten times. V is TRBV20-1 and J is TRBJ1-2, with D tentatively TRBD1 (5 bases). The CDR3 covers 13 residues. Germline V gene lookup returns CDR1 DFQATT and CDR2 SNEGSKA (reference sequence). Trimming left V 5 bases short and J 5 bases short, with 15 bases between. DNA of the CDR3: TGCAGTGCTGGGACGGAGGCACCATATGGCTACACCTTC. As protein: CSAGTEAPYGYTF.

This clonotype was found many times. This chain connects TRBV20-1 to TRBJ2-1; tentative D call: TRBD2 (6 bases). The CDR3 is 15 residues long. From germline, CDR1 is DFQATT and CDR2 SNEGSKA (reference sequence). V dropped 6 bases and J dropped 5 bases, with 20 bases sitting between them. The CDR3: CSAKPPGDHHNEQFF. The CDR3, as DNA: TGCAGTGCCAAACCACCGGGGGACCACCACAATGAGCAGTTCTTC.

This clonotype has a single count. Just one base apart from a much larger clone, this may be a read error. The V gene is TRBV4-3, the J gene TRBJ2-7; unclear D gene. The CDR3 runs 15 residues. CDR1 LGHNA and CDR2 YSLEER come from the germline V gene. The CDR3 coding sequence is TGCGCCAGCAGCCAAGTCCCTAGATCCGGATACGAGCGGTACTTC. The encoded protein is CASSQVPRSGYERYF.

This clonotype was picked up one time. The J gene is TRBJ1-5, the V gene TRBV3-1; 7 bases match TRBD1. The CDR3 has 18 residues. Germline loops: CDR1 LGHDT, CDR2 YNNKEL (reference sequence). V trimming: 0 bases; J trimming: 7 bases; junction bases outside the gene matches: 15. DNA for the CDR3: TGTGCCAGCAGCCAAGATTACTCTCTTCCCAGGGGGGAACAGCCCCAGCATTTT. Translation gives CASSQDYSLPRGEQPQHF.

V is TRBV6-2 or TRBV6-3 and J is TRBJ2-1, with TRBD2 identical over 11 bases. This CDR3 region has 16 residues. The germline gives CDR1 MNHEY, CDR2 SVGEGT. V was clipped by 5 bases and J by 7 bases; unmatched bases: 10. CDR3 loop: CASSPSGGFTGNEQFF. As DNA, the CDR3 is TGTGCCAGCAGTCCTAGCGGGGGGTTCACCGGGAATGAGCAGTTCTTC.

This clonotype was detected only a few times. The chain employs TRBV9 and TRBJ1-1; D is unclear. V was cut by 0 bases and J by 3 bases, with 12 bases left in between. The CDR3 is made up of 15 amino acids. The germline V gene has CDR1 SGDLS and CDR2 YYNGEE. CDR3 sequence: CASSVDRGWDTEAFF. The CDR3 region has the DNA TGTGCCAGCAGCGTAGATCGGGGTTGGGACACTGAAGCTTTCTTT.

This clonotype occurred a few times. The rearrangement uses TRBV7-2 and TRBJ1-5; unclear D gene. Germline V gene data show CDR1 as SGHTA and CDR2 as FQGNSA. The CDR3 covers 13 residues. V shed 2 bases and J shed 5 bases, with 7 bases lying between them. As DNA, the CDR3 is TGTGCCAGCAGCTTACCGAGTTATCAGCCCCAGCATTTT. As protein: CASSLPSYQPQHF.

The V call is TRBV5-1, the J call TRBJ1-1, with 7 bases that match TRBD1. In germline, CDR1 is SGHRS, CDR2 YFSETQ. V lost 2 bases to trimming and J lost 4 bases; unmatched junction nucleotides: 5. The CDR3 covers 14 residues. The CDR3: CASSFQGGTTEAFF. For the CDR3, the DNA is TGCGCCAGCAGCTTTCAGGGGGGGACCACTGAAGCTTTCTTT.

Points on this clonotype: It may be a read error: a sequence one base away is much more abundant. The rearrangement links TRBV20-1 to TRBJ2-3, with D possibly TRBD2 on 6 matching bases. CDR1 and CDR2 from the germline V gene are DFQATT and SNEGSKA (reference sequence). Trimming pared 7 bases from V and 4 bases from J, leaving 24 bases between. There are 16 residues in the CDR3. Here the CDR3 DNA reads TGCAGTGTTACGCCCACAAATAGACCTAGCGCAGATACGCAGTATTTT. It translates to CSVTPTNRPSADTQYF.

This clonotype was seen a handful of times. The chain is built from TRBV7-2 and TRBJ1-6, with 8 bases that match TRBD1. The trim removed 6 bases at V and 6 bases at J, leaving 10 bases unmatched. The germline V gene has CDR1 SGHTA and CDR2 FQGNSA. CDR3 length: 16 amino acids. This CDR3 reads CASSSSGTGFNSPLHF. CDR3 coding DNA: TGTGCCAGCAGTTCGTCCGGGACAGGATTTAATTCACCCCTCCACTTT.

This clonotype was counted ten times or more. This chain connects TRBV20-1 to TRBJ2-1, with D perhaps given as TRBD1 or TRBD2 (5 bases each). The germline V and J ends were trimmed by 5 bases and 9 bases, with 11 bases remaining between them. The CDR3 loop spans 11 amino acids. The germline V gene has CDR1 DFQATT and CDR2 SNEGSKA (reference sequence). The CDR3 coding sequence is TGCAGTGCTCCTTTGGGACCTGAGCAGTTCTTC. Protein: CSAPLGPEQFF.

As regards this clonotype: A single base separates this from a much larger clone, so it may be a read error. This is likely a read error, given that the CDR3 carries no conserved phenylalanine or tryptophan at its end. The rearrangement links TRBV5-1 to TRBJ2-7; either TRBD1 or TRBD2 may fit D (5 bases each). V lost 3 bases and J 6 bases, leaving 16 bases between the germline ends. This CDR3 has 14 residues. In germline, CDR1 is SGHRS, CDR2 YFSETQ. CDR3 residues: CASSYGGAGGEQYI. The DNA of the CDR3 is TGCGCCAGCAGCTACGGAGGAGCTGGGGGCGAGCAGTACATC.